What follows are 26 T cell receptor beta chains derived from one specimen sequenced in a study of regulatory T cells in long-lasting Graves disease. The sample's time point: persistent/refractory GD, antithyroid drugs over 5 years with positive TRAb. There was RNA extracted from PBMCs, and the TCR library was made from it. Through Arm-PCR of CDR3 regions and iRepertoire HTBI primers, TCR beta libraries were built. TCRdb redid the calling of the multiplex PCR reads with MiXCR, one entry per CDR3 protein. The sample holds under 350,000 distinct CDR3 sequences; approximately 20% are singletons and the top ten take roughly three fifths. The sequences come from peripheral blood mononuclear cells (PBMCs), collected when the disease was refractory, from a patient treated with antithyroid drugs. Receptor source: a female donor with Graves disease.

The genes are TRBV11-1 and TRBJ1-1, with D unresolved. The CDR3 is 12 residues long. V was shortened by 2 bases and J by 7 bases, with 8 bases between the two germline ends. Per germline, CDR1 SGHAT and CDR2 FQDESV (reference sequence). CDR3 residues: CASSLRINEAFF. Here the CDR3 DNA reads TGTGCCAGCAGCTTACGGATCAATGAAGCTTTCTTT. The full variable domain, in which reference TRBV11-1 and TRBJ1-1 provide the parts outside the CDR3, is EAEVAQSPRYKITEKSQAVAFWCDPISGHATLYWYRQILGQGPELLVQFQDESVVDDSQLPKDRFSAERLKGVDSTLKIQPAELGDSAMYLCASSLRINEAFFGQGTRLTVV.

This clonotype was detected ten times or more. The CDR3 is CAWSPAGTGGSPLHF. DNA for the CDR3: TGTGCCTGGAGTCCAGCCGGGACAGGGGGTTCACCCCTCCACTTT. The chain carries TRBV30 and TRBJ1-6; 11 bases align to TRBD1. Looked up from germline, CDR1 is GTSNPN and CDR2 is SVGIG (reference sequence). This CDR3 is built from 15 residues. J was trimmed by 9 bases and V by 2 bases; bases with no gene match: 6.

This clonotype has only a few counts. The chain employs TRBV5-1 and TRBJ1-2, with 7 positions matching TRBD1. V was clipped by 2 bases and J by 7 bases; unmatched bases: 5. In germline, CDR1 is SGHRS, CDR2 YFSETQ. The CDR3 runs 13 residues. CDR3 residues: CASSFEGGFGYTF. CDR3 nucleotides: TGCGCCAGCAGCTTTGAAGGGGGCTTTGGCTACACCTTC.

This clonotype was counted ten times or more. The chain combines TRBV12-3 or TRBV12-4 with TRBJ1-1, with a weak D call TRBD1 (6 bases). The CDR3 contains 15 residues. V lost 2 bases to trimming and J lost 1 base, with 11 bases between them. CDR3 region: CASSLWGATNTEAFF. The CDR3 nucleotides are TGTGCCAGCAGTTTATGGGGGGCAACGAACACTGAAGCTTTCTTT.

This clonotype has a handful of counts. The DNA of the CDR3 is TGTGCCAGCAACCGGGGGGTGGTCCAAGAGACCCAGTACTTC. This translates into CASNRGVVQETQYF. This chain connects TRBV6-1 to TRBJ2-5; 7 positions agree with TRBD2. Germline CDR1 MNHNS, CDR2 SASEGT. After removal of 7 bases from V and 1 base from J, the junction contained 6 bases not matched to a gene. This CDR3 is 14 amino acids long.

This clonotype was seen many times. The CDR3 is CASSLGGGREKLFF. DNA of the CDR3: TGTGCCAGCAGTTTGGGTGGGGGACGGGAAAAACTGTTTTTT. The chain combines TRBV28 with TRBJ1-4; TRBD1 is a possible D gene (5 bases). V lost 3 bases and J lost 8, with 13 bases in between. CDR1 and CDR2 from the germline V gene are MDHEN and SYDVKM. This CDR3 contains 14 residues.

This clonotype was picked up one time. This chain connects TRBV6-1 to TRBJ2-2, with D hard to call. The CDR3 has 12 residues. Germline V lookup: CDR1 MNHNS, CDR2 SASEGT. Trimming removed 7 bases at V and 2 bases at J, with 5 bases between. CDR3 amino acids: CASTLNTGELFF. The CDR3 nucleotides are TGTGCCAGCACCCTCAACACCGGGGAGCTGTTTTTT.

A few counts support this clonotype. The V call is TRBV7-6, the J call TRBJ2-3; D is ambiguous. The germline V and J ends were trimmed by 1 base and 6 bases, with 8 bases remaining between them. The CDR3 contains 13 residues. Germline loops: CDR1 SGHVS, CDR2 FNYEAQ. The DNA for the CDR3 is TGTGCCAGCAGCTTAGAGCATGAGGATACGCAGTATTTT. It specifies CASSLEHEDTQYF.

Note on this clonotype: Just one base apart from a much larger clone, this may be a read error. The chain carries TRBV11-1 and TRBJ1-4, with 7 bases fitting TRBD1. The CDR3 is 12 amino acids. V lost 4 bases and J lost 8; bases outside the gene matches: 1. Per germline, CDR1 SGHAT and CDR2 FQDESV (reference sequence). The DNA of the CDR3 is TGTGCCAGCAGCTGGGACAGCGAAAAACTGTTTTTT. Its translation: CASSWDSEKLFF. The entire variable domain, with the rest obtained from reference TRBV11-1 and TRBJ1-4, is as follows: EAEVAQSPRYKITEKSQAVAFWCDPISGHATLYWYRQILGQGPELLVQFQDESVVDDSQLPKDRFSAERLKGVDSTLKIQPAELGDSAMYLCASSWDSEKLFFGSGTQLSVL.

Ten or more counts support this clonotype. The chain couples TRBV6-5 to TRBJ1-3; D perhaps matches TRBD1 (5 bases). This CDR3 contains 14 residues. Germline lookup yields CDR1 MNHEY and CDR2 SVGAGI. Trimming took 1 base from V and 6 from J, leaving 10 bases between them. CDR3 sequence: CASSYFDGANTIYF. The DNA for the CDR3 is TGTGCCAGCAGTTACTTCGATGGGGCAAACACCATATATTTT.

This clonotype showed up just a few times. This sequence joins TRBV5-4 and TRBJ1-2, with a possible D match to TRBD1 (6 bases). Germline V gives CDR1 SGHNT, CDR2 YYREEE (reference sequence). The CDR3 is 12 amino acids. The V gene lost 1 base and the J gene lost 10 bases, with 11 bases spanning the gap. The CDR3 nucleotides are TGTGCCAGCAGCTTGAATGGACAGTACTACACCTTC. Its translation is CASSLNGQYYTF.

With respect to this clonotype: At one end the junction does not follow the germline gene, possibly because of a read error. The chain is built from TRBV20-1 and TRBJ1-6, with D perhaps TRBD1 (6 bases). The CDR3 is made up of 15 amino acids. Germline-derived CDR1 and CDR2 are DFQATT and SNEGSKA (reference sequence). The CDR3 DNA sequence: TGCAGTGCCAGAGCAGGGGAAGGGCCAAATTCACCCCTCCACTTT. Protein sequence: CSARAGEGPNSPLHF.

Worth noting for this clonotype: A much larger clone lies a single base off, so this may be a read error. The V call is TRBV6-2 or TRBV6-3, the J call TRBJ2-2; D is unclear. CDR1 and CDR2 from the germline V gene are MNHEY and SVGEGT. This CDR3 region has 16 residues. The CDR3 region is CAGSYTFSANTGELFF. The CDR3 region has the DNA TGTGCCGGCAGTTACACCTTCTCGGCGAACACCGGGGAGCTGTTTTTT.

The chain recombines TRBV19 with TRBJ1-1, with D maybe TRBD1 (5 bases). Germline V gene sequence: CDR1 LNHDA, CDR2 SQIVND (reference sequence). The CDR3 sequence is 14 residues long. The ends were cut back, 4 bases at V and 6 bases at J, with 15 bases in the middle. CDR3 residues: CASSRDPLGPEAFF. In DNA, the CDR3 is TGTGCCAGTAGTAGGGACCCGTTGGGCCCTGAAGCTTTCTTT.

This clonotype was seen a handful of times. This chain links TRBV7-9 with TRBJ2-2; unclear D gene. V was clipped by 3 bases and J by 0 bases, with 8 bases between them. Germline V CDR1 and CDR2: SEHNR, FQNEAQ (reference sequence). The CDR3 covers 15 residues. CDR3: CASSFVAANTGELFF. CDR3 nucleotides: TGTGCCAGCAGCTTTGTGGCAGCGAACACCGGGGAGCTGTTTTTT.

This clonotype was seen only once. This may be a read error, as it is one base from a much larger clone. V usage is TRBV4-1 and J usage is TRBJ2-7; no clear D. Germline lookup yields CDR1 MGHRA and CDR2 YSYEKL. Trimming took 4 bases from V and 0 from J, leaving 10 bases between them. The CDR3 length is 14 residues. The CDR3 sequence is CASSLEQSSYEQYF. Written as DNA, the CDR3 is TGCGCCAGCAGCCTCGAACAGAGCTCCTACGAGCAGTACTTC.

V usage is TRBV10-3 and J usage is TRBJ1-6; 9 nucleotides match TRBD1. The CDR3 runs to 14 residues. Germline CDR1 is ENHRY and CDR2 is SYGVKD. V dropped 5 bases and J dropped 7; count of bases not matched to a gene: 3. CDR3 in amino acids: CAISRTGENSPLHF. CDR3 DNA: TGTGCCATCAGTCGGACAGGGGAGAATTCACCCCTCCACTTT.

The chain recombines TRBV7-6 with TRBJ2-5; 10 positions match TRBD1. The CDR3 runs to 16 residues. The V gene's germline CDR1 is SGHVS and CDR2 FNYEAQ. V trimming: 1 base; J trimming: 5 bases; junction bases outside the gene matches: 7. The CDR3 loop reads CASSLETGGFGETQYF. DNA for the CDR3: TGTGCCAGCAGCTTAGAGACAGGGGGCTTCGGGGAGACCCAGTACTTC.

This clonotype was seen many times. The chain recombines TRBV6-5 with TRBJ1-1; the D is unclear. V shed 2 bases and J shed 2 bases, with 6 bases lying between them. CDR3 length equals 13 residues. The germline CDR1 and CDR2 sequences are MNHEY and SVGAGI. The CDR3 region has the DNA TGTGCCAGCAGTTACGCGGGAAACACTGAAGCTTTCTTT. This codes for CASSYAGNTEAFF.

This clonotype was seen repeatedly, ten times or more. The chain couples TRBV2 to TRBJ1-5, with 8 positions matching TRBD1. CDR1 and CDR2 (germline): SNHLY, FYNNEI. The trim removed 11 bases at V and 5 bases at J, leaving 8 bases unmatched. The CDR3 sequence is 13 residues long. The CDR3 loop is CAGGADRDQPQHF. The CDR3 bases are TGTGCCGGGGGGGCGGACAGGGATCAGCCCCAGCATTTT.

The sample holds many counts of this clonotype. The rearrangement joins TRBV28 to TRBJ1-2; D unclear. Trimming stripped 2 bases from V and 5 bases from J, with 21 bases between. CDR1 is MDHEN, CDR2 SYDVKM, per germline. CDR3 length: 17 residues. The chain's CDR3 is CASSLAHSWRTRYGYTF. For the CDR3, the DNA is TGTGCCAGCAGTTTAGCCCACTCTTGGAGGACTCGGTATGGCTACACCTTC.

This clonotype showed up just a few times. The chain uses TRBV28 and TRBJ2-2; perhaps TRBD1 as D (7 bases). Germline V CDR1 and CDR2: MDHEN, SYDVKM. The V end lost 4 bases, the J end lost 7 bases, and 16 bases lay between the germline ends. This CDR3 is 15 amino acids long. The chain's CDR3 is CASSYMTGRGGELFF. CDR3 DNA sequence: TGTGCCAGCAGTTATATGACAGGGCGGGGCGGGGAGCTGTTTTTT.

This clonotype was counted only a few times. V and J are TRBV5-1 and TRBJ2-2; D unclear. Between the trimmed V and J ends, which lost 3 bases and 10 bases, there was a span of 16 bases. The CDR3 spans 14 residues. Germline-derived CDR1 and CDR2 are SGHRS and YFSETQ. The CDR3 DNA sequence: TGCGCCAGCAGCTCGGCCCTCCAACCCGAGGAGCTGTTTTTT. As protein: CASSSALQPEELFF.

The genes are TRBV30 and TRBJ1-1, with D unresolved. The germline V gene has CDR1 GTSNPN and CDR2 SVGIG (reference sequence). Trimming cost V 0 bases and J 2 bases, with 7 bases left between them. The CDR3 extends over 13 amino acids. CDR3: CAWSVTSNTEAFF. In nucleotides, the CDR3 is TGTGCCTGGAGTGTAACCAGTAACACTGAAGCTTTCTTT.

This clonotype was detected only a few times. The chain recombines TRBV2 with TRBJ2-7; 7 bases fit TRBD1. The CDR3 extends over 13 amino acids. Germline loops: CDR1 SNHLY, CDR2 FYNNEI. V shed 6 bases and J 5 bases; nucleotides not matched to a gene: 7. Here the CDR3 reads CASRIDRANEQYF. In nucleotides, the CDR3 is TGTGCCAGCAGGATCGACAGGGCCAACGAGCAGTACTTC.

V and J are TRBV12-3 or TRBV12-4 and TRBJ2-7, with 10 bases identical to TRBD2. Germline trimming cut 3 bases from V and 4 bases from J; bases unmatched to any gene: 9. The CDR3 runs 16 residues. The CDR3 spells CASSFGTSAELYEQYF. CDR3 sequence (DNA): TGTGCCAGCAGTTTTGGGACTAGCGCCGAGTTATACGAGCAGTACTTC.